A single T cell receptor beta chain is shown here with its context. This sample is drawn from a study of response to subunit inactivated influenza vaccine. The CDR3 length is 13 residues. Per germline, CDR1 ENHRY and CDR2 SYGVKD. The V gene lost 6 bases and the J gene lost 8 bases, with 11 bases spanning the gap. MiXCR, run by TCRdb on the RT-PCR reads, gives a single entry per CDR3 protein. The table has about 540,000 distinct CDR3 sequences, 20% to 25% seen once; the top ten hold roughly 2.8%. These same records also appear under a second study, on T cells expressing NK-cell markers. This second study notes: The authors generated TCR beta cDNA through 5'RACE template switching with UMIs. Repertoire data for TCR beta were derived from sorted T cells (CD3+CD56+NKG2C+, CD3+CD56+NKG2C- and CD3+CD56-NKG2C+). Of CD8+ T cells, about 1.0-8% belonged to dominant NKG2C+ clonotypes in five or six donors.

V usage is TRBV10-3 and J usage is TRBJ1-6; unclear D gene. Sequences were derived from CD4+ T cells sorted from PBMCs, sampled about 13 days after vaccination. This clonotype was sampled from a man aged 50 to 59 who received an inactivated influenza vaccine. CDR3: CAIRGGADSPLHF. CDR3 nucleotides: TGTGCCATCAGGGGAGGTGCGGATTCACCCCTCCACTTT.